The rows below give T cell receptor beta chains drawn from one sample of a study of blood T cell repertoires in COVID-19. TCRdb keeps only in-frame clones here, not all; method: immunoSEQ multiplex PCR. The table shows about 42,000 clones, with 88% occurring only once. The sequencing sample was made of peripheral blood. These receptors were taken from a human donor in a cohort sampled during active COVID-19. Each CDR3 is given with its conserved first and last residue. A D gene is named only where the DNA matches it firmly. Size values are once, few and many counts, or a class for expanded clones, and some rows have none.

TGTGCCAGTAGTACAATCTACTCAGCGGGGGGGTCCTACAATGAGCAGTTCTTC	CASSTIYSAGGSYNEQFF	TRBD2	NA	TRBV19	TRBJ2-1
TGTGCCATCAGTAAGACACCGGGACAGAACACTGAAGCTTTCTTT	CAISKTPGQNTEAFF	NA	NA	TRBV10-3	TRBJ1-1
TGCGCCAGCAGCTTCGCCGGACAGCCGAACACCGGGGAGCTGTTTTTT	CASSFAGQPNTGELFF	NA	few	TRBV5-1	TRBJ2-2
TGTGCCAGCAGCTTAAAACGGACCGGGGAGCTGTTTTTT	CASSLKRTGELFF	NA	NA	TRBV7-9	TRBJ2-2
TGTGCCAGCTTGGGCGGGGGAGGAACCAATGAGCAGTTCTTC	CASLGGGGTNEQFF	TRBD2	once	TRBV6-5	TRBJ2-1
TGTGCCAGCAGCTCCGGGTACGAGCAGTACTTC	CASSSGYEQYF	NA	NA	TRBV12-3/TRBV12-4	TRBJ2-7
TGTGCCAGCTCACCACAGCCCGGTGGAAACACCATATATTTT	CASSPQPGGNTIYF	NA	NA	TRBV18	TRBJ1-3
TGTGCCAGCAGCTCACGACTAGCGGGAGTCCCCGATACGCAGTATTTT	CASSSRLAGVPDTQYF	TRBD2	NA	TRBV7-9	TRBJ2-3
TGTGCCAGCAGCCCCCGGGCAGGAGGGAGGAATGAGCAGTTCTTC	CASSPRAGGRNEQFF	NA	NA	TRBV7-9	TRBJ2-1
TGTGCCAGTACCTCCAGGGGGGATCAGCCCCAGCATTTT	CASTSRGDQPQHF	TRBD1	NA	TRBV19	TRBJ1-5
TGTGCCAGCAGCACGACAGGGGGGAGCGGGGAGCTGTTTTTT	CASSTTGGSGELFF	TRBD1	NA	TRBV9	TRBJ2-2
TGTGCCAGCAGTGGACAGGGTTTTGAGCAGTTCTTC	CASSGQGFEQFF	TRBD1	once	TRBV2	TRBJ2-1
TGTGCCAGCTCACCACCGGGACAGGGGATTTTGTGGGATGGCTACACCTTC	CASSPPGQGILWDGYTF	TRBD1	medium-sized	TRBV18	TRBJ1-2
TGTGCCAGCAGTCGAACAGGGTATAGCAATCAGCCCCAGCATTTT	CASSRTGYSNQPQHF	NA	NA	TRBV6-5	TRBJ1-5
TGTGCCAGCAGTTTGACCGGGACTACAGTCCGCGAGCAGTACTTC	CASSLTGTTVREQYF	TRBD2	NA	TRBV27	TRBJ2-7
TGCAGCGTTGTTGGCCCGAGGGCCTCTGGAAACACCATATATTTT	CSVVGPRASGNTIYF	NA	NA	TRBV29-1	TRBJ1-3
TGTGCCATCAGTGGGGACAGGGGAGAGAGTTCACCCCTCCACTTT	CAISGDRGESSPLHF	TRBD1	NA	TRBV10-3	TRBJ1-6
TGTGCCAGCAGCGTACGGGGGAGAGGGTCCTACAATGAGCAGTTCTTC	CASSVRGRGSYNEQFF	NA	NA	TRBV9	TRBJ2-1
TGTGCCAGCAGCTTAAGGGACACCCAAAGAAATAGCAATCAGCCCCAGCATTTT	CASSLRDTQRNSNQPQHF	NA	once	TRBV7-3	TRBJ1-5
TGTGCCAGCAGCCAGACAGGGGGCGCGATGAACACTGAAGCTTTCTTT	CASSQTGGAMNTEAFF	TRBD1	NA	TRBV7-3	TRBJ1-1
TGTGCCAGCAGTTTGCTCAGGGGGAGCAATCAGCCCCAGCATTTT	CASSLLRGSNQPQHF	TRBD1	NA	TRBV28	TRBJ1-5
TGTGCCATCAGTGAGTCTCAAGCGGGAGCCAATGGGGCCAACGTCCTGACTTTC	CAISESQAGANGANVLTF	TRBD2	NA	TRBV10-3	TRBJ2-6
TGTGCCAGCAGTGGGCCCAGCGGGAGCTCCTACAATGAGCAGTTCTTC	CASSGPSGSSYNEQFF	TRBD2	few	TRBV2	TRBJ2-1
TGTGCCATCAGTGACGGCCCAGGAAACAATCAGCCCCAGCATTTT	CAISDGPGNNQPQHF	NA	NA	TRBV10-3	TRBJ1-5
TGCGCCAGCAGCTTGGGCGGGGTCTATGGCTACACCTTC	CASSLGGVYGYTF	NA	NA	TRBV5-1	TRBJ1-2
TGCGCCAGCAGCTTGGGTCAAGAGGTAGCGGGACAGCAGTACTTC	CASSLGQEVAGQQYF	TRBD2	once	TRBV5-1	TRBJ2-7
TGTGCCAGCAGCCCCCGGACAGGGGATCGGACCGGGGAGCTGTTTTTT	CASSPRTGDRTGELFF	TRBD1	NA	TRBV7-9	TRBJ2-2
TGTGCCAGCTCACAGGGACTAGCGGGAGTAGTCCACGAGCAGTACTTC	CASSQGLAGVVHEQYF	TRBD2	NA	TRBV18	TRBJ2-7
TGTGCCAGTAGTCCTCGCGGGAGGGATGAAACAGATACGCAGTATTTT	CASSPRGRDETDTQYF	TRBD2	NA	TRBV19	TRBJ2-3
TGTGCCAGTAGTATACGTGGCGGCAAGCGCAGCAATCAGCCCCAGCATTTT	CASSIRGGKRSNQPQHF	NA	NA	TRBV19	TRBJ1-5
TGTGCCAGCAGCTTCCCCCCGCCAGGGAACTATGGCTACACCTTC	CASSFPPPGNYGYTF	NA	NA	TRBV5-5	TRBJ1-2
TGTGCCAGCGCGGGGTACGAGCAGTACTTC	CASAGYEQYF	NA	NA	TRBV7-9	TRBJ2-7
TGTGCCAGTAATGAGCGGGGGCCGGATACGCAGTATTTT	CASNERGPDTQYF	TRBD2	NA	TRBV19	TRBJ2-3
TGTGCCAGCGCCTACAGGGTTGGCGAAAAACTGTTTTTT	CASAYRVGEKLFF	NA	NA	TRBV11-2	TRBJ1-4
TGTGCCAGCAGCTTAGCCCCTGAAGGGGGCTGGGGCGCTGAAGCTTTCTTT	CASSLAPEGGWGAEAFF	TRBD1	NA	TRBV7-2	TRBJ1-1
TGTGCCAGCAGTACACCAGGGGAAGAGACCCAGTACTTC	CASSTPGEETQYF	NA	NA	TRBV25-1	TRBJ2-5
TGTGCCAGCAGCGGTTATCTGGGACTAGCGGGGACGGATACGCAGTATTTT	CASSGYLGLAGTDTQYF	TRBD2	NA	TRBV5-6	TRBJ2-3
TGTGCCAGCAACGGGTTTTATGGCTACACCTTC	CASNGFYGYTF	NA	few	TRBV6-5	TRBJ1-2
TGTGCCAGCAGACTATCCCGGGACAAACAAGAGACCCAGTACTTC	CASRLSRDKQETQYF	NA	NA	TRBV28	TRBJ2-5
TGCGCCAGCAGCCAAGGCTCCGGGACAGGGAATGAAAAACTGTTTTTT	CASSQGSGTGNEKLFF	TRBD1	NA	TRBV4-3	TRBJ1-4
TGTGCCAGCAGTCTACTCCCCCCAGGCTACTATGGCTACACCTTC	CASSLLPPGYYGYTF	NA	NA	TRBV6-5	TRBJ1-2
TGTGCCAGCAGCCACCGGGGGCGGGGGGTCAACGTCTACAATGAGCAGTTCTTC	CASSHRGRGVNVYNEQFF	TRBD2	NA	TRBV7-2	TRBJ2-1
TGTGCCATCAGTAGATCCGCAGGGGGGCGCAATCAGCCCCAGCATTTT	CAISRSAGGRNQPQHF	TRBD1	NA	TRBV10-3	TRBJ1-5
TGTGCCAGCAGCTTAGTGAACAGGGGGCTACAAAATAACATTCAGTACTTC	CASSLVNRGLQNNIQYF	TRBD1	NA	TRBV7-2	TRBJ2-4